This T cell receptor (beta chain) appears in the sequencing data of a study of blood T cell repertoires in COVID-19. Overall study context: Acute and convalescent COVID-19 specimens originated in the United States, Italy and Spain.

With respect to this clone: The same CDR3 is also encoded by other DNA sequences in this sample.

Those enrolled in Seattle joined during active infection and were followed longitudinally afterward. The method was immunoSEQ multiplex PCR; TCRdb's version includes in-frame clones alone and lacks a portion of them. The sample records around 300,000 clones, 85% to 90% being singletons. Germline-derived CDR1 and CDR2 are SGHAT and FQNNGV. CDR3 length: 12 amino acids. V was pared by 0 bases and J by 4 bases, with 4 bases between. Source material: peripheral blood. This chain links TRBV11-2 with TRBJ2-7; D remains ambiguous. This TCR derives from a woman aged 25 to 39 with COVID-19, enrolled during active disease. The CDR3 spells CASSLDTYEQYF. The CDR3 coding sequence is TGTGCCAGCAGCTTAGACACTTACGAGCAGTACTTC. Filled out from reference TRBV11-2 and TRBJ2-7, the complete variable domain reads EAGVAQSPRYKIIEKRQSVAFWCNPISGHATLYWYQQILGQGPKLLIQFQNNGVVDDSQLPKDRFSAERLKGVDSTLKIQPAKLEDSAVYLCASSLDTYEQYFGPGTRLTVT.